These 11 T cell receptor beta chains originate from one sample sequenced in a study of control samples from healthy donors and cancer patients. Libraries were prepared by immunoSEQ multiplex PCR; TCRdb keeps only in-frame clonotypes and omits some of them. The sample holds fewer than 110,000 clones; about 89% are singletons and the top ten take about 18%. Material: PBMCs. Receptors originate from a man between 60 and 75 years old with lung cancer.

The CDR3, as DNA: TGTGCCAGCAGTGCTCTAGCCGGCACCGGGGAGCTGTTTTTT. Its translation: CASSALAGTGELFF. The rearrangement joins TRBV6-4 to TRBJ2-2, with a possible D match to TRBD2 (5 bases). Germline CDR1 reads MRHNA; CDR2 reads SNTAGT. Trimming removed 4 bases at V and 4 bases at J, with 10 bases between. The CDR3 runs to 14 residues.

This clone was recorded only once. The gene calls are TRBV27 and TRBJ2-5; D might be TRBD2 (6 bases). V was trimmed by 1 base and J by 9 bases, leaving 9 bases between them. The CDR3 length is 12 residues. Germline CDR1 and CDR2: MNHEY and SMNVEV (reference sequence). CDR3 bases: TGTGCCAGCAGTTTATGGGGGGAGGCCCAGTACTTC. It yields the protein CASSLWGEAQYF.

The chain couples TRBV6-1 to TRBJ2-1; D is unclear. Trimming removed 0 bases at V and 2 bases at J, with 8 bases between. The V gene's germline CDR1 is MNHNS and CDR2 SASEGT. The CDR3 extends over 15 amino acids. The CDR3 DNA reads TGTGCCAGCAGTGAAGCGCTAGGGACCTACAATGAGCAGTTCTTC. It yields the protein CASSEALGTYNEQFF.

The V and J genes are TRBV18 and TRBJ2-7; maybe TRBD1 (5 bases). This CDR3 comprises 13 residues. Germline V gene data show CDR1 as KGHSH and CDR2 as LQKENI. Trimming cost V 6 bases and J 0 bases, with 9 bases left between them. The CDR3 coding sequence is TGTGCCAGCTCGGAGCAGGGCTCCTACGAGCAGTACTTC. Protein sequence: CASSEQGSYEQYF.

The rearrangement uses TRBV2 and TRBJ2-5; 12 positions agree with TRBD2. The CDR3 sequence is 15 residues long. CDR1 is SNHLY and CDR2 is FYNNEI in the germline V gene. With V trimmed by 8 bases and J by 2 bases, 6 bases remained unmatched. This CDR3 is CASRLAGARQETQYF. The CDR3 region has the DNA TGTGCCAGCCGACTAGCGGGGGCCCGTCAAGAGACCCAGTACTTC.

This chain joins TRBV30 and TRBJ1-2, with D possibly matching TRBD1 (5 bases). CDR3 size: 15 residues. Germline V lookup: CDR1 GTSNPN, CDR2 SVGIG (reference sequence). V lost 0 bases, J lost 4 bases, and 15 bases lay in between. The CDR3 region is CAWSVLSGASYGYTF. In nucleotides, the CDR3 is TGTGCCTGGAGTGTACTTAGTGGGGCTAGCTATGGCTACACCTTC.

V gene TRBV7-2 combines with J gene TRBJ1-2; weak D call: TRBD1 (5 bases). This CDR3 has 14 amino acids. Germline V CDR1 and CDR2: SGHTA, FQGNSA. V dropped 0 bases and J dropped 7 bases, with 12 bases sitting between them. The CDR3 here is CASSLASQGSGYTF. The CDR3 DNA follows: TGTGCCAGCAGCTTAGCGAGCCAGGGAAGTGGCTACACCTTC.

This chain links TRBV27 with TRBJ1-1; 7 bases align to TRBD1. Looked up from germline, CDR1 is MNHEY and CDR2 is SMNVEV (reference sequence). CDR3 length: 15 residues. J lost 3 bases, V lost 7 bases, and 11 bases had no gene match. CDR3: CASTSRMTGYTEAFF. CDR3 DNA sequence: TGTGCCAGCACCTCGAGGATGACAGGGTACACTGAAGCTTTCTTT.

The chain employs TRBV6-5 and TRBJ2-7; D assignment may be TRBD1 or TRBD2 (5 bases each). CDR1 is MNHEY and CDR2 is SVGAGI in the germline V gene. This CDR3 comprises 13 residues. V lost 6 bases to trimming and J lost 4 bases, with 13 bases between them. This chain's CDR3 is CASSYRDGYEQYV. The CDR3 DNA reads TGTGCCAGCAGCTACCGGGACGGATACGAGCAGTACGTC.

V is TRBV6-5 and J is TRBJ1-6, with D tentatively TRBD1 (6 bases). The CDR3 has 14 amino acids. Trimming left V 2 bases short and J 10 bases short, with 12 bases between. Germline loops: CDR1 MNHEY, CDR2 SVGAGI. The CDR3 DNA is TGTGCCAGCAGTTACAACAGGGTCGGCTCACCCCTCCACTTT. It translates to CASSYNRVGSPLHF.

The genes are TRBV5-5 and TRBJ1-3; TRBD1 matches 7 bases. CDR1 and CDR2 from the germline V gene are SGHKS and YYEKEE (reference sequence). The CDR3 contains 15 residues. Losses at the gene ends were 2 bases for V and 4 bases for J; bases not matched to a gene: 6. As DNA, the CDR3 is TGTGCCAGCAGCTTAGACAGGGTATACGGAAACACCATATATTTT. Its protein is CASSLDRVYGNTIYF.